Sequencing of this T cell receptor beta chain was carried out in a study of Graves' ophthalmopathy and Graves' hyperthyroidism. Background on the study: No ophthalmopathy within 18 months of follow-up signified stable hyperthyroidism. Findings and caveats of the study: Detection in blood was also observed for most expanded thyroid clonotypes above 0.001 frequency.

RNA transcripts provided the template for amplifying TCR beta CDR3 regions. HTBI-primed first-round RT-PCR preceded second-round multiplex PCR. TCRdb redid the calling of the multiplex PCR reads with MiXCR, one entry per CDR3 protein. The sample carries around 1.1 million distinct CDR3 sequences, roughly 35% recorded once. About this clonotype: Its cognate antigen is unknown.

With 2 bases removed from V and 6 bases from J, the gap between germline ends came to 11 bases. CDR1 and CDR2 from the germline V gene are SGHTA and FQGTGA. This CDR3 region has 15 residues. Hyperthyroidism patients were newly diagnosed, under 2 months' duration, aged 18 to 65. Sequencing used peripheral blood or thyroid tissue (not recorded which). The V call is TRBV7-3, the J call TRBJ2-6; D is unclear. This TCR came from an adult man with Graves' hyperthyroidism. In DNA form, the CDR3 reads TGTGCCAGCAGCTTATCCCCTAGAGAGGCCAACGTCCTGACTTTC. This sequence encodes CASSLSPREANVLTF.